This T cell receptor (beta chain) was sequenced for a study of T cells in localized non-small cell lung cancer. To note about this clone: Its antigen is not identified.

General study findings and limits: A median about 50 of the top 100 tumor clones appeared in adjacent lung. Sequencing was limited to one tumor region, leaving the possibility of heterogeneity open. Maximal T cell clonality occurred in uninvolved adjacent lung, with tumor ranking below it. Among blood samples, higher T cell density accompanied longer overall survival.

Assay: immunoSEQ multiplex PCR; the TCRdb copy retains only in-frame clones and omits some. The data show approximately 150,000 clones, with 70% to 90% seen just once and around 1.7% held by the top ten. The clonotype originates from a female donor older than 55 with stage I lung adenocarcinoma. The sample here was peripheral blood, taken before any cancer treatment.

The CDR3 spells CASGRNLYNEQFF. CDR3 coding DNA: TGTGCCAGCGGACGGAACCTCTACAATGAGCAGTTCTTC. V and J are TRBV2 and TRBJ2-1; D gene uncertain. The CDR3 runs to 13 residues. Germline values: CDR1 SNHLY, CDR2 FYNNEI. V gave up 8 bases and J gave up 3 bases, with 11 bases separating them.